What follows is one T cell receptor beta chain and its context. The antigen is undetermined. RNA was extracted with the RNeasy kit, and a quantity of about 0.45 to 1 ug was reverse transcribed using random hexamers. TCRdb used MiXCR to reprocess the immunoSEQ multiplex PCR reads, holding one entry per CDR3 protein. The sample includes about 170,000 distinct CDR3 sequences, 95% to 97% of them seen just once. TCR beta sequences were obtained from blood CD8+ and CD4+ T cells. The sample originates from a study of CD8 T cells in Susac syndrome. Study-level results: By the study's own acknowledgment, its TCR sequencing and HLA analysis included relatively few individuals. Clonal expansion was absent from the CD4+ T cell repertoires in Susac syndrome.

The source is a human donor with Susac syndrome. Sequencing was done on a sample of CD4+ T cells from PBMCs.

In nucleotides, the CDR3 is TGTGCCAGCAGTGAAAGGGTCGGCTCTGGCTACACCTTC. Its translation: CASSERVGSGYTF. This chain links TRBV25-1 with TRBJ1-2; D remains unclear. The CDR3 runs to 13 residues. Germline CDR1 and CDR2: MGHDK and SYGVNS. V dropped 2 bases and J dropped 7 bases, with 11 bases sitting between them.